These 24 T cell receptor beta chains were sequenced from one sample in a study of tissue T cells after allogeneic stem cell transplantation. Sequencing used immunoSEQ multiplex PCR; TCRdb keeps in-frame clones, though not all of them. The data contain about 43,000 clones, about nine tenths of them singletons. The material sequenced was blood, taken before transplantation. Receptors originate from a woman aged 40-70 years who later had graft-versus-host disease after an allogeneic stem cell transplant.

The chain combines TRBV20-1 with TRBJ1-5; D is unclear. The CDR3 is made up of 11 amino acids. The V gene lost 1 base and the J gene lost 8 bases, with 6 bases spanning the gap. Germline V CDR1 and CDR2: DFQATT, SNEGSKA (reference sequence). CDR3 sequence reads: CSARVKEPQHF. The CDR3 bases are TGCAGTGCTAGAGTTAAAGAGCCCCAGCATTTT.

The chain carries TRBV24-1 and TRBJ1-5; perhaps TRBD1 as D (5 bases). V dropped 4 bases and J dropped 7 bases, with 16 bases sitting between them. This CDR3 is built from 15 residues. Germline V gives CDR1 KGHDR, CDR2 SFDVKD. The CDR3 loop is CATSEAGRVGQPQHF. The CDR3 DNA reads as TGTGCCACCAGTGAGGCGGGGCGGGTTGGCCAGCCCCAGCATTTT.

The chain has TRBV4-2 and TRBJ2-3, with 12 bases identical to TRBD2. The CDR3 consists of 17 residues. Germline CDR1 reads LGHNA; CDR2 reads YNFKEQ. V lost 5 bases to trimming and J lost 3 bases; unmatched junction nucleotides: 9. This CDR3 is CASSDRGLAGKTDTQYF. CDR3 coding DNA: TGTGCCAGCAGCGACCGAGGACTAGCGGGAAAAACAGATACGCAGTATTTT.

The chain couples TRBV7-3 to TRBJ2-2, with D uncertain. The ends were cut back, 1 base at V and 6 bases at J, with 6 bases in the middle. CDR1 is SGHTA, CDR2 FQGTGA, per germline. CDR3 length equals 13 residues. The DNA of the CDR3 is TGTGCCAGCAGCTTAAAGGGCCCCGGGGAGCTGTTTTTT. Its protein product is CASSLKGPGELFF. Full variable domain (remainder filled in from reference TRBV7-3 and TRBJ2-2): GAGVSQTPSNKVTEKGKYVELRCDPISGHTALYWYRQSLGQGPEFLIYFQGTGAADDSGLPNDRFFAVRPEGSVSTLKIQRTERGDSAVYLCASSLKGPGELFFGEGSRLTVL.

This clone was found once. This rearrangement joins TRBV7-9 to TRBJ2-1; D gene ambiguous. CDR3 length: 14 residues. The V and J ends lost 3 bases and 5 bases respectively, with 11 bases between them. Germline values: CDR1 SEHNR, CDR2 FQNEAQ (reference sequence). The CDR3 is CASSFGGVNNEQFF. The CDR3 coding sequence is TGTGCCAGCAGCTTTGGTGGGGTTAACAATGAGCAGTTCTTC.

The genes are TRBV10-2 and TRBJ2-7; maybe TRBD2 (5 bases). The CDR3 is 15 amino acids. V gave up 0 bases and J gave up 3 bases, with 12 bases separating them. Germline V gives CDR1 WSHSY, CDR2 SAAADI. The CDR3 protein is CASSESVGMGYEQYF. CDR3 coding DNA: TGCGCCAGCAGTGAGTCAGTCGGGATGGGCTACGAGCAGTACTTC.

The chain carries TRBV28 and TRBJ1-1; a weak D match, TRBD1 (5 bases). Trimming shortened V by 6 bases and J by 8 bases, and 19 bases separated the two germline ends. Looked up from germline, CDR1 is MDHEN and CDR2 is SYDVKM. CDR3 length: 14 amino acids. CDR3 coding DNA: TGTGCCAGCAGATTACCGGGACCGAGCACCGAAGCTTTCTTT. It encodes CASRLPGPSTEAFF.

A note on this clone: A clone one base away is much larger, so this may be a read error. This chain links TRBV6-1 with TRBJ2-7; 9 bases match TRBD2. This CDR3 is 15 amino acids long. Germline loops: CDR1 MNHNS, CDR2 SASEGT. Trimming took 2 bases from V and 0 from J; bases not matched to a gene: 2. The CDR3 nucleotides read TGTGCCAGCAGTGAACTAGCGGGACGCTCCTACGAGCAGTACTTC. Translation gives CASSELAGRSYEQYF.

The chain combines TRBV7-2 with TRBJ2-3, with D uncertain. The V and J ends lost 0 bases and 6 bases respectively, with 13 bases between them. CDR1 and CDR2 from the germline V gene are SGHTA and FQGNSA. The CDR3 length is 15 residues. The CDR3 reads CASSLAHWRRDTQYF. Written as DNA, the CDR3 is TGTGCCAGCAGCTTAGCGCATTGGCGTAGGGATACGCAGTATTTT.

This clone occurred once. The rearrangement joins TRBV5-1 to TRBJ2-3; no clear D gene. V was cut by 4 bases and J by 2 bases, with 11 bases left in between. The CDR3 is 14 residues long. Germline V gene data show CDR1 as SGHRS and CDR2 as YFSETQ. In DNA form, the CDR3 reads TGCGCCAGCAGCCCAGGACCATCCACAGATACGCAGTATTTT. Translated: CASSPGPSTDTQYF.

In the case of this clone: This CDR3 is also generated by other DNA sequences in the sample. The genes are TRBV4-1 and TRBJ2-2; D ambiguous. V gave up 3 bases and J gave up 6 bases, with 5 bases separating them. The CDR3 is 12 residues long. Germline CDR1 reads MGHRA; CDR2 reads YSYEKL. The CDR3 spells CASSHPAGELFF. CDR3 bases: TGCGCCAGCAGCCACCCGGCCGGGGAGCTGTTTTTT.

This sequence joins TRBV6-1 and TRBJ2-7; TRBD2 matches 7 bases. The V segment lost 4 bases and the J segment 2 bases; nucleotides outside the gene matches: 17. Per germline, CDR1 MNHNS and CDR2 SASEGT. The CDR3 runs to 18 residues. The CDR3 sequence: CASSVQSGTTIRAYEQYF. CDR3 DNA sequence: TGTGCCAGCAGTGTCCAATCCGGGACTACGATTAGAGCCTACGAGCAGTACTTC.

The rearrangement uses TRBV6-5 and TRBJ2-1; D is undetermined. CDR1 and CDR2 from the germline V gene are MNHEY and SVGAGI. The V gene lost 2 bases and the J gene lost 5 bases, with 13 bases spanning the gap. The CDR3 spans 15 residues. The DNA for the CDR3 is TGTGCCAGCAGTTACGAAACGGCTAGGGACAATGAGCAGTTCTTC. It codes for CASSYETARDNEQFF.

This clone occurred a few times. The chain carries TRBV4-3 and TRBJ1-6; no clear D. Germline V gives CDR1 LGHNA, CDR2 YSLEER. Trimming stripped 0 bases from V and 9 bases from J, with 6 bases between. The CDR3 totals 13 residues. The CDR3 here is CASSQERLSPLHF. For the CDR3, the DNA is TGCGCCAGCAGCCAAGAAAGGCTTTCACCCCTCCACTTT.

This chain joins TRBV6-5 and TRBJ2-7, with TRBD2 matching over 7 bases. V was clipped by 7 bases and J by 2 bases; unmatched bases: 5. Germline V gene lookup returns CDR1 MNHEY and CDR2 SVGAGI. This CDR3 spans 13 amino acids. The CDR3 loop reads CASTRGRAYEQYF. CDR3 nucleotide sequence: TGTGCCAGCACTCGTGGGAGGGCCTACGAGCAGTACTTC.

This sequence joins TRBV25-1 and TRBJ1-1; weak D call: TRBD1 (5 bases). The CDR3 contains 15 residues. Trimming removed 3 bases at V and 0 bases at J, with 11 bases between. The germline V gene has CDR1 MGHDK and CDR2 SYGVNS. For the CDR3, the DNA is TGTGCCAGCAGTGATGGCAGGGCACTGAACACTGAAGCTTTCTTT. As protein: CASSDGRALNTEAFF.

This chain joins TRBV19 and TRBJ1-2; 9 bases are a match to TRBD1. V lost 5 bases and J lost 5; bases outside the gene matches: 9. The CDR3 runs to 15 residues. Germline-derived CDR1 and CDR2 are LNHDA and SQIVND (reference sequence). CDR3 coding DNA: TGTGCCAGTAGTCGTGACAGGGGGAATGGGTATGGCTACACCTTC. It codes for CASSRDRGNGYGYTF.

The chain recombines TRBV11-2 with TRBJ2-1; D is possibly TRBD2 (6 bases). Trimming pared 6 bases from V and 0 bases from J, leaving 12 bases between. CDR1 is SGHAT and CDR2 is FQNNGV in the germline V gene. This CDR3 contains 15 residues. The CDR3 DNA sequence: TGTGCCAGCAGTGTCCGGGACTCCTCCTACAATGAGCAGTTCTTC. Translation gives CASSVRDSSYNEQFF.

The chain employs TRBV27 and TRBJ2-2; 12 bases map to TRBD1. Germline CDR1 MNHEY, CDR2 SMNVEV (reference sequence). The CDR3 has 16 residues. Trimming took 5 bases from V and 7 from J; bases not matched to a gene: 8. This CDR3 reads CASSRGTGGVVGELFF. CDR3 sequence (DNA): TGTGCCAGCAGTCGGGGGACAGGGGGCGTCGTCGGGGAGCTGTTTTTT.

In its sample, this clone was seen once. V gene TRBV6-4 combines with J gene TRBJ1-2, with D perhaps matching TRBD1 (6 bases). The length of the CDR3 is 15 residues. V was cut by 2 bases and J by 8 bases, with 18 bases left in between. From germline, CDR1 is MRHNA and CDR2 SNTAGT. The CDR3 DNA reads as TGTGCCAGCAGTGACACTTTAGGGGGATTAGAAGGCTACACCTTC. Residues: CASSDTLGGLEGYTF.

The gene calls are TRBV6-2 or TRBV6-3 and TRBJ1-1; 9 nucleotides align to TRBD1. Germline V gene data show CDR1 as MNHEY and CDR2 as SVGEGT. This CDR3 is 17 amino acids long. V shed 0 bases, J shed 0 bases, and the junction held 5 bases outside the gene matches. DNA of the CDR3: TGTGCCAGCAGTTACTCAAAGGGACAGGGACTGAACACTGAAGCTTTCTTT. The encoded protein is CASSYSKGQGLNTEAFF.

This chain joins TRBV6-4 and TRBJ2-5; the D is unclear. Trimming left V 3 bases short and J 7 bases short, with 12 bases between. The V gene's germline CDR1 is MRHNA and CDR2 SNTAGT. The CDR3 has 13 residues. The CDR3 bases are TGTGCCAGCAGTGAGGCAGCCCTGGGGACCCAGTACTTC. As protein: CASSEAALGTQYF.

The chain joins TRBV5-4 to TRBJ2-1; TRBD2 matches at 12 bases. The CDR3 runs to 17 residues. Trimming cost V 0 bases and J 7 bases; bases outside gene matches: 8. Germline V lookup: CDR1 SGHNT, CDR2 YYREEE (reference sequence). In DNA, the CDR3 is TGTGCCAGCAGCTTGGGGACTAGCGGGGTTAGGGGGAATGAGCAGTTCTTC. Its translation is CASSLGTSGVRGNEQFF. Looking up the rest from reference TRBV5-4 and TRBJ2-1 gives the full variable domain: ETGVTQSPTHLIKTRGQQVTLRCSSQSGHNTVSWYQQALGQGPQFIFQYYREEENGRGNFPPRFSGLQFPNYSSELNVNALELDDSALYLCASSLGTSGVRGNEQFFGPGTRLTVL.

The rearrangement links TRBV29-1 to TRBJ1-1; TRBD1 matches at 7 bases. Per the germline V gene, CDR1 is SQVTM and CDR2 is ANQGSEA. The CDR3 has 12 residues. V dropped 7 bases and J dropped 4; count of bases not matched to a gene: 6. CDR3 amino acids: CSAWTGGTEAFF. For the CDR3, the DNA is TGCAGCGCTTGGACAGGCGGCACTGAAGCTTTCTTT.